This TCR beta chain was obtained from a study of blood T cell repertoires in COVID-19. The protocol was immunoSEQ multiplex PCR, while the TCRdb copy is restricted to in-frame clones and leaves out a portion. The table shows around 110,000 clones, with more than 80% occurring only once. This CDR3 contains 15 residues. The germline CDR1 and CDR2 sequences are SGDLS and YYNGEE. Between the trimmed V and J ends, which lost 0 bases and 1 base, there was a span of 10 bases. The genes are TRBV9 and TRBJ1-2; D gene uncertain. Specimen: peripheral blood. The source is a man aged 40-49 years with acute or convalescent COVID-19. CDR3 sequence (DNA): TGTGCCAGCAGCGTAGGGGCAGTGATTAACTATGGCTACACCTTC. It specifies CASSVGAVINYGYTF.